The T cell receptor beta chain described here comes from a study of blood T cell repertoires in COVID-19. Generated by immunoSEQ multiplex PCR, the TCRdb table keeps only in-frame clones and is missing some. Here the sample spans 150,000 or so clones, under 85% being singletons. The germline V and J ends were trimmed by 2 bases and 4 bases, with 14 bases remaining between them. Germline V CDR1 and CDR2: MNHEY, SMNVEV (reference sequence). CDR3 length: 15 residues. The chain has TRBV27 and TRBJ1-2, with D maybe TRBD1 (5 bases). Sequenced input: peripheral blood. This receptor was obtained from a man aged 60 to 75 with COVID-19, enrolled during active disease. CDR3: CASSLTQVAIYGYTF. The CDR3 coding sequence is TGTGCCAGCAGTTTAACACAGGTGGCGATCTATGGCTACACCTTC.